The entry that follows covers one TCR beta chain sequence. Its antigen is still unknown. Evenly divided among several immunoSEQ plates was the genomic DNA of each subset. Some clones are missing from TCRdb's copy, which holds only in-frame ones; the method was immunoSEQ multiplex PCR. This table holds 450,000 to 700,000 clones, just under 97% found once. V was cut by 0 bases and J by 2 bases, with 11 bases left in between. The V gene's germline CDR1 is MNHEY and CDR2 SMNVEV (reference sequence). The CDR3 covers 15 residues. This record belongs to a study of shared clonotypes between healthy human individuals. Naive CD8 isolation took CD45RO-negative cells positively selected for CCR7 and excluded terminally differentiated effector memory CD45RA+ cells. Findings and caveats of the study: Memory subsets had estimated richness that was generally smaller than that of naive subsets.

The clonotype comes from a woman younger than 45 in good health. Input material: naive CD8+ T cells sorted from blood. V usage is TRBV27 and J usage is TRBJ2-7; no reliable D call. CDR3 coding DNA: TGTGCCAGCAGTTTATCGACCAGGTCGACCTACGAGCAGTACTTC. It specifies CASSLSTRSTYEQYF.